This T cell receptor beta chain appears in the sequencing data of a study of T cell responses to AZD1222 COVID-19 vaccine. Between the trimmed V and J ends, which lost 2 bases and 4 bases, there was a span of 11 bases. Germline CDR1 MDHEN, CDR2 SYDVKM. The CDR3 length is 14 residues. Regarding this clone: Its antigen is not identified.

Assay: immunoSEQ multiplex PCR; the TCRdb copy retains only in-frame clones and omits some. There are about 130,000 clones in the sample; about nine tenths occur only once, and around 20% lies in the top ten. Findings of the study overall: Rises in breadth and depth of Spike-specific TCRs came after two AZD1222 doses. Variant regions that are unmutated are reportedly the target of nearly half of spike-specific TCRs.

This TCR derives from an adult in good health. The V call is TRBV28, the J call TRBJ1-1; D remains unclear. The source was peripheral blood, collected on day 0 of AZD1222 vaccination. CDR3 sequence reads: CASSLRAHVTEAFF. CDR3 DNA: TGTGCCAGCAGTTTAAGGGCCCATGTCACTGAAGCTTTCTTT.